These 15 T cell receptor beta chains were sequenced from one sample in a study of blood T cell repertoires in COVID-19 (dated by TCRdb to the early 2020s). Libraries came from the immunoSEQ multiplex PCR assay. The source is immuneACCESS, and TCRdb retained only in-frame sequences with V and J called. Part of the clones is not carried over; for the studies checked, unresolved V genes explain less than half of this, and the remainder is unexplained. In this sample the table shows fewer than 40,000 clones, around 90% of which occur a single time. Of the sample, around 4.9% falls within the top ten clones. The specimen was peripheral blood. Every receptor here comes from an older woman with active COVID-19.

V gene TRBV7-9 combines with J gene TRBJ2-5; no clear D gene. CDR3 size: 13 residues. The germline CDR1 and CDR2 sequences are SEHNR and FQNEAQ (reference sequence). V was cut by 4 bases and J by 3 bases, with 9 bases left in between. CDR3 nucleotides: TGTGCCAGCAGCTCCGGGTCCGAAGAGACCCAGTACTTC. Amino acids: CASSSGSEETQYF.

This chain connects TRBV5-1 to TRBJ1-1; no clear D gene. Germline CDR1 reads SGHRS; CDR2 reads YFSETQ. The CDR3 loop spans 14 amino acids. The V end lost 4 bases, the J end lost 1 base, and 11 bases lay between the germline ends. CDR3: CASSPPGANTEAFF. The CDR3 bases are TGCGCCAGCAGCCCTCCGGGAGCGAACACTGAAGCTTTCTTT.

The V and J genes are TRBV5-4 and TRBJ2-3; TRBD1 matches 7 bases. The CDR3 runs 14 residues. With V trimmed by 4 bases and J by 4 bases, 6 bases remained unmatched. From germline, CDR1 is SGHNT and CDR2 YYREEE (reference sequence). Here the CDR3 reads CASSMGQWADTQYF. The CDR3 DNA sequence: TGTGCCAGCAGCATGGGACAGTGGGCAGATACGCAGTATTTT.

The chain is built from TRBV7-2 and TRBJ2-2, with a tentative D call TRBD2 (6 bases). Trimming took off 5 bases at V and 7 bases at J, with 17 bases between the two ends. Germline assignment: CDR1 SGHTA and CDR2 FQGNSA. CDR3 size: 15 residues. CDR3 amino acids: CASSETSRTGGELFF. In DNA, the CDR3 is TGTGCCAGCAGCGAAACTAGCCGCACGGGCGGGGAGCTGTTTTTT.

This clone was counted a few times. The chain joins TRBV10-3 to TRBJ1-6; D perhaps matches TRBD1 (5 bases). V gave up 3 bases and J gave up 10 bases, with 10 bases separating them. Germline V gene data show CDR1 as ENHRY and CDR2 as SYGVKD. The CDR3 sequence is 13 residues long. This chain's CDR3 is CAISDQGGSPLHF. The CDR3 nucleotides read TGTGCCATCAGTGACCAGGGTGGCTCACCCCTCCACTTT.

The chain combines TRBV28 with TRBJ1-3; 8 bases line up with TRBD1. V was pared by 6 bases and J by 4 bases, with 5 bases of the junction left unmatched. Germline V gene data show CDR1 as MDHEN and CDR2 as SYDVKM. CDR3 length: 14 amino acids. Written as DNA, the CDR3 is TGTGCCAGCAGCTCAGGGGGCGCCGGAAACACCATATATTTT. This encodes CASSSGGAGNTIYF.

The V gene is TRBV9, the J gene TRBJ2-3, with a weak D call TRBD1 (5 bases). The CDR3 has 14 amino acids. Germline values: CDR1 SGDLS, CDR2 YYNGEE. V was shortened by 0 bases and J by 3 bases, with 8 bases between the two germline ends. The CDR3 loop is CASSVVTGTDTQYF. CDR3 sequence (DNA): TGTGCCAGCAGCGTAGTAACAGGTACAGATACGCAGTATTTT.

The chain combines TRBV7-9 with TRBJ2-3; 7 bases are a match to TRBD2. V shed 8 bases and J 2 bases; nucleotides not matched to a gene: 4. Germline-derived CDR1 and CDR2 are SEHNR and FQNEAQ (reference sequence). The CDR3 has 13 amino acids. The CDR3 loop reads CASQAGNTDTQYF. For the CDR3, the DNA is TGTGCCAGCCAAGCGGGGAACACAGATACGCAGTATTTT. Drawing the rest from reference TRBV7-9 and TRBJ2-3, the complete variable domain is DTGVSQNPRHKITKRGQNVTFRCDPISEHNRLYWYRQTLGQGPEFLTYFQNEAQLEKSRLLSDRFSAERPKGSFSTLEIQRTEQGDSAMYLCASQAGNTDTQYFGPGTRLTVL.

In its sample, this clone was seen once. This chain links TRBV6-4 with TRBJ1-5; 10 nucleotides line up with TRBD1. Per the germline V gene, CDR1 is MRHNA and CDR2 is SNTAGT. CDR3 length: 16 amino acids. The V segment lost 5 bases and the J segment 2 bases; nucleotides outside the gene matches: 6. The CDR3 region has the DNA TGTGCCAGCAGTTCCGGGACAGGGGAGGGCAATCAGCCCCAGCATTTT. Residues: CASSSGTGEGNQPQHF.

This clone turned up a few times. V is TRBV12-3 or TRBV12-4 and J is TRBJ1-4; D not certain. The CDR3 extends over 13 amino acids. The V gene lost 1 base and the J gene lost 5 bases, with 5 bases spanning the gap. CDR3 nucleotide sequence: TGTGCCAGCAGTTTAGGCGGCAATGAAAAACTGTTTTTT. It codes for CASSLGGNEKLFF.

The genes are TRBV7-9 and TRBJ2-1, with 10 bases matching TRBD2. The ends lost 5 bases at V and 0 bases at J; junction bases unmatched: 10. This CDR3 has 18 amino acids. Germline CDR1 reads SEHNR; CDR2 reads FQNEAQ (reference sequence). The CDR3 reads CASSPPVSGGGSYNEQFF. Written as DNA, the CDR3 is TGTGCCAGCAGCCCACCGGTAAGCGGGGGGGGCTCCTACAATGAGCAGTTCTTC.

V and J are TRBV30 and TRBJ1-4; D is uncertain. The CDR3 spans 13 residues. Germline V gene lookup returns CDR1 GTSNPN and CDR2 SVGIG (reference sequence). V lost 1 base and J 6 bases, leaving 9 bases between the germline ends. In DNA form, the CDR3 reads TGTGCCTGGAGTGACTCTGAGGATGAAAAACTGTTTTTT. Amino acids: CAWSDSEDEKLFF.

The rearrangement joins TRBV5-1 to TRBJ1-1, with D uncertain. This CDR3 is 14 amino acids long. Germline CDR1 reads SGHRS; CDR2 reads YFSETQ. Trimming removed 0 bases at V and 9 bases at J, with 15 bases between. The CDR3 DNA reads as TGCGCCAGCAGCTTGGACGCGGGGAGAGTTAAAGCTTTCTTT. Translated: CASSLDAGRVKAFF.

V is TRBV5-6 and J is TRBJ2-3; weak D call: TRBD1 (6 bases). The CDR3 spans 17 residues. Per germline, CDR1 SGHDT and CDR2 YYEEEE. The germline V and J ends were trimmed by 1 base and 6 bases, with 21 bases remaining between them. The CDR3 DNA sequence: TGTGCCAGCAGCTTGACCAAGAGGGCTACCACAGGGGATACGCAGTATTTT. Its translation: CASSLTKRATTGDTQYF.

The chain joins TRBV27 to TRBJ1-1; D might be TRBD1 (6 bases). Trimming took 5 bases from V and 1 from J, leaving 8 bases between them. In germline, CDR1 is MNHEY, CDR2 SMNVEV (reference sequence). This CDR3 region has 13 residues. The CDR3 DNA reads TGTGCCAGCAGTCAACAGGGGAACACTGAAGCTTTCTTT. Its translation is CASSQQGNTEAFF.